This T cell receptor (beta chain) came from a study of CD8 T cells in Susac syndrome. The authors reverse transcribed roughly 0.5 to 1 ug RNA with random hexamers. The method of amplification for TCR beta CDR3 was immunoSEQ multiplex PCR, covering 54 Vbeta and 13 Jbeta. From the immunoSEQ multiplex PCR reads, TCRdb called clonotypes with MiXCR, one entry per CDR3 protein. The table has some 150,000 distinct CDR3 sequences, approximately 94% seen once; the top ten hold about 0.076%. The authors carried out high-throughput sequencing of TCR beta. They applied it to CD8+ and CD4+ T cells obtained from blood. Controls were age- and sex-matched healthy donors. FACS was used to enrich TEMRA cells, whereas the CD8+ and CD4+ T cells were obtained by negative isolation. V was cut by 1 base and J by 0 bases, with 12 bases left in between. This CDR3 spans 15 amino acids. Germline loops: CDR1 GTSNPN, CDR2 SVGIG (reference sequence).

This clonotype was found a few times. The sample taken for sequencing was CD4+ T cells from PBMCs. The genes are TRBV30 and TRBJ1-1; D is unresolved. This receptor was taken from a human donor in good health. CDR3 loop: CAWSERPGMNTEAFF. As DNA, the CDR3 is TGTGCCTGGAGTGAAAGGCCAGGCATGAACACTGAAGCTTTCTTT.